A selection of T cell receptor beta chains follows, all from one sample in a study of T-cell reconstitution after alpha-beta-depleted transplantation in children. Each CDR3 protein gets one entry after TCRdb re-called the PCR reads with MiXCR. The sample contains some 200,000 distinct CDR3 sequences, 9.7% of which appear only once. Sample: PBMCs from the stem cell graft donor, taken from the stem cell graft. The receptor source for this set is a human donor who donated a stem cell graft to a child with SCID. Each CDR3 is given with its conserved first and last residue. Fields, in order: J gene, V gene, D gene, clone size, CDR3 DNA, CDR3 protein. The D gene is left open where the match is weak. Only some rows state a clone size, as once, few, many or a class for expanded clones.

TRBJ1-1	TRBV28	NA	many	TGTGCCAGCAGTACGGGGATGCGCACTGAAGCTTTCTTT	CASSTGMRTEAFF
TRBJ2-7	TRBV9	TRBD2	many	TGTGCCAGCAGCGTAGAAGGAGCGGGGGGATACGAGCAGTACTTC	CASSVEGAGGYEQYF
TRBJ1-2	TRBV20-1	TRBD1	many	TGCAGTGCTAGAGATCGAGGACAGGAGACCTATGGCTACACCTTC	CSARDRGQETYGYTF
TRBJ2-1	TRBV7-2	NA	many	TGTGCCAGCAGCTTCCCTATCCTGGGGGTAGCTGAGCAGTTCTTC	CASSFPILGVAEQFF
TRBJ2-3	TRBV27	NA	many	TGTGCCAGCAGTTTGATGGCGGTCCGGGGCACAGATACGCAGTATTTT	CASSLMAVRGTDTQYF
TRBJ1-5	TRBV28	TRBD1	few	TGTGCCAGCAGTTTTAAGGCAGGGGGCGGCAATCAGCCCCAGCATTTT	CASSFKAGGGNQPQHF
TRBJ1-2	TRBV13	NA	many	TGTGCCAGCAGCTCCGACAAGGGCTACACCTTC	CASSSDKGYTF
TRBJ2-3	TRBV29-1	NA	NA	TGCAGCGCCCAAGTCGGGGATACGCAGTATTTT	CSAQVGDTQYF
TRBJ1-5	TRBV30	NA	many	TGTGCCTGGTCACAGGCGAGCGATCAGCCCCAGCATTTT	CAWSQASDQPQHF
TRBJ1-6	TRBV28	NA	many	TGTGCCAGCAGTACGGGCACGGACAATTCACCCCTCCACTTT	CASSTGTDNSPLHF
TRBJ1-1	TRBV5-4	NA	many	TGTGCCAGCAGCTTGGGAGGCCTGGGGGCGCATGTTCCTGAAGCTTTCTTT	CASSLGGLGAHVPEAFF
TRBJ1-1	TRBV20-1	TRBD1	NA	TGCAGTGCTAAACGCCAGGGACAGGGGGTTAGGGCAGCTGAAGCTTTCTTT	CSAKRQGQGVRAAEAFF
TRBJ1-5	TRBV20-1	TRBD1	many	TGCAGTGCAACAGGGGTCGGGAATCAGCCCCAGCATTTT	CSATGVGNQPQHF
TRBJ2-3	TRBV10-3	NA	many	TGTGCCATCAGTGTAGGGATAACTAGCACAGATACGCAGTATTTT	CAISVGITSTDTQYF
TRBJ2-3	TRBV20-1	NA	many	TGCAGTGCTGTGGACATAGGCACAGATACGCAGTATTTT	CSAVDIGTDTQYF
TRBJ1-1	TRBV20-1	TRBD1	many	TGCAGTGCTAGGCACGGGGGACAGGGGTGGACTGAAGCTTTCTTT	CSARHGGQGWTEAFF
TRBJ2-2	TRBV4-1	NA	NA	TGCGCCAGCAGCCAAGATAGATGGCTGTCCGAGGAGCTGTTTTTT	CASSQDRWLSEELFF
TRBJ2-7	TRBV14	TRBD1	many	TGTGCCAGCAGCCAAGATAAGGGACAGTACTCCTACGAGCAGTACTTC	CASSQDKGQYSYEQYF
TRBJ2-6	TRBV20-1	NA	many	TGCAGTGCCCCCCTCTCTGGGGCCAACGTCCTGACTTTC	CSAPLSGANVLTF
TRBJ2-5	TRBV5-1	TRBD2	many	TGCGCCAGCAGCTTGGGTGCTAGCGGGGCTCAAGAGACCCAGTACTTC	CASSLGASGAQETQYF
TRBJ2-1	TRBV2	TRBD1	many	TGTGCCAGCAGGACAGGGGCCCACTCCTACAATGAGCAGTTCTTC	CASRTGAHSYNEQFF
TRBJ1-3	TRBV5-1	NA	many	TGCGCCAGCAGCTTGGAATTTCCGGGACTTACCGCCATATATTTT	CASSLEFPGLTAIYF
TRBJ1-2	TRBV29-1	NA	many	TGCAGCGTTGGTCCCTCTCACTATGGCTACACCTTC	CSVGPSHYGYTF
TRBJ1-1	TRBV5-4	NA	many	TGTGCCAGCAGCCCATCCAGGGCACGGGCAAGCACTGAAGCTTTCTTT	CASSPSRARASTEAFF
TRBJ1-1	TRBV30	TRBD1	many	TGTGCCTGGAGTGGGGACAGGGGGCCCACTGAAGCTTTCTTT	CAWSGDRGPTEAFF
TRBJ1-1	TRBV5-1	TRBD1	many	TGCGCCAGCAGCCCGGGACAGGCAGCGAACACTGAAGCTTTCTTT	CASSPGQAANTEAFF
TRBJ2-3	TRBV5-1	NA	many	TGCGCCAGCAGGAAAGCGGGTATAGATACGCAGTATTTT	CASRKAGIDTQYF
TRBJ2-2	TRBV4-1	TRBD1	many	TGCGCCAGCAGCCCCCGGACAGGGAGGAACACCGGGGAGCTGTTTTTT	CASSPRTGRNTGELFF
TRBJ2-2	TRBV5-1	TRBD2	few	TGCGCCAGCAGCGCCGGTGGTAGCGGGGGCCTCGGAACCGGGGAGCTGTTTTTT	CASSAGGSGGLGTGELFF
TRBJ2-3	TRBV11-2	TRBD2	many	TGTGCCAGCAGCTCGGGACTAGCGGGCACAGATACGCAGTATTTT	CASSSGLAGTDTQYF
TRBJ2-5	TRBV7-2	NA	many	TGTGCCAGCAGCTTACGGCTTGAGACCCAGTACTTC	CASSLRLETQYF
TRBJ2-7	TRBV27	NA	many	TGTGCCAGCAGTTCAGCCGACAGGTTAGGGTACGAGCAGTACTTC	CASSSADRLGYEQYF
TRBJ2-1	TRBV5-1	TRBD1	many	TGCGCCAGCAGCTTGACAGGGGGCTCGGGTGAGCAGTTCTTC	CASSLTGGSGEQFF
TRBJ1-3	TRBV6-1	NA	few	TGTGCCGTGGACACATTCGGCTCTGGAAACACCATATATTTT	CAVDTFGSGNTIYF
TRBJ1-1	TRBV6-1	NA	many	TGTGCCAGCAGTGCCGGGCGGGGCGCCCCAATATCCGCTTTCTTT	CASSAGRGAPISAFF
TRBJ2-5	TRBV20-1	TRBD2	many	TGCAGTGCCGGGACTAGCGGGGGCTGGGAGGAGACCCAGTACTTC	CSAGTSGGWEETQYF
TRBJ1-5	TRBV7-2	NA	few	TGTGCCAGCAGCTTGAGGGGAGGGGATCAGCCCCAGCATTTT	CASSLRGGDQPQHF
TRBJ2-3	TRBV7-9	NA	many	TGTGCCAGCAGCTCTATTACCAGTGTCCTGCACACAGATACGCAGTATTTT	CASSSITSVLHTDTQYF
TRBJ2-1	TRBV6-5	NA	many	TGTGCCAGCAGTTACGAGTTCGGTGCAGTAAGCAATGAGCAGTTCTTC	CASSYEFGAVSNEQFF
TRBJ2-7	TRBV10-3	TRBD1	many	TGTGCCACTAGGACAGGCGACTCCTACGAGCAGTACTTC	CATRTGDSYEQYF
TRBJ1-4	TRBV27	NA	many	TGTGCCAGCAGACGGGCCAGCTTTAATGAAAAACTGTTTTTT	CASRRASFNEKLFF
TRBJ2-3	TRBV20-1	NA	NA	TGCAGTGCTAGAGATTTAGCGGAAACAGATACGCAGTATTTT	CSARDLAETDTQYF
TRBJ2-5	TRBV29-1	NA	many	TGCAGCGTTGCAAGCCAGCGTCTCCAAGAGACCCAGTACTTC	CSVASQRLQETQYF
TRBJ1-2	TRBV12-3/TRBV12-4	NA	many	TGTGCCAGCAGTTTAGCGAGAGGGGCATCTGGCTACACCTTC	CASSLARGASGYTF
TRBJ2-3	TRBV4-1	NA	many	TGCGCCAGCAGCCAAGTCGACATGGGGTTCACAGATACGCAGTATTTT	CASSQVDMGFTDTQYF
TRBJ2-5	TRBV3-1	NA	many	TGTGCCAGCACCCAGAGGGCTGGGCAAGAGACCCAGTACTTC	CASTQRAGQETQYF